What follows is one T cell receptor (beta chain) and its context. This sample stems from a study of blood T cell repertoires in COVID-19. Study information: Researchers got acute and convalescent COVID-19 samples from the United States, Italy and Spain. The analysed material was cDNA or gDNA that came from T cells, B-cell-depleted T cells, or PBMCs.

Under the authors' procedure: Estimation of nucleated cell counts relied on the amplification of reference gene primers. Generated by immunoSEQ multiplex PCR, the TCRdb table keeps only in-frame clones and is missing some. V and J calls and clone size are those listed in that table; D and trimming were worked out from the DNA. The sample includes around 310,000 clones, roughly 88% of them seen just once. This CDR3 contains 14 residues. Germline V gene data show CDR1 as SGHTA and CDR2 as FQGNSA. Trimming at V came to 5 bases and at J to 3 bases, leaving 5 bases not matched to a gene. The sample consisted of peripheral blood. This clonotype was sampled from a woman in her 50s with active or convalescent COVID-19. The chain joins TRBV7-2 to TRBJ2-7, with 9 bases lining up with TRBD1. The CDR3 region has the DNA TGTGCCAGCAGCATAGACAGGGGGAGCTACGAGCAGTACTTC. Its protein is CASSIDRGSYEQYF. Full variable domain (missing parts from reference TRBV7-2 and TRBJ2-7): GAGVSQSPSNKVTEKGKDVELRCDPISGHTALYWYRQSLGQGLEFLIYFQGNSAPDKSGLPSDRFSAERTGGSVSTLTIQRTQQEDSAVYLCASSIDRGSYEQYFGPGTRLTVT.